The 31 T cell receptor beta chains below all came from one sample that was sequenced in a study of glioma-infiltrating T cells. TCR alpha and beta CDR3 regions were amplified from RNA using iRepertoire nested multiplex PCR. TCRdb passed the multiplex PCR reads through MiXCR, listing each CDR3 protein once. The data show about 140,000 distinct CDR3 sequences, 35% to 50% seen once. Sequencing was done on a sample of glioma tissue, nonneoplastic brain tissue, or PBMCs (not recorded which). These receptors all come from a human donor with low-grade glioma or glioblastoma, undergoing nonglioma brain surgery, or in good health (not recorded which).

Comment on this clonotype: A clone one base away is much larger, so this may be a read error. This chain links TRBV27 with TRBJ1-1; no clear D gene. This CDR3 has 14 amino acids. The V end was cut by 3 bases, the J end by 1 base, with 9 bases between. Germline V CDR1 and CDR2: MNHEY, SMNVEV (reference sequence). The CDR3 bases are TGTGCCAGCAGTTTGTGTGGCGCGAACACTGAAGCTTTCTTT. This sequence encodes CASSLCGANTEAFF.

The chain carries TRBV27 and TRBJ2-7; tentatively, D is TRBD1 or TRBD2 (7 bases each). CDR3 size: 14 residues. V lost 10 bases and J lost 5, with 21 bases in between. CDR1 and CDR2 (germline): MNHEY, SMNVEV (reference sequence). The CDR3 is CANTQGGALNEQYF. The CDR3 DNA reads as TGTGCCAACACCCAGGGGGGGGCGTTGAACGAGCAGTACTTC.

This clonotype came up many times. The chain recombines TRBV6-1 with TRBJ1-1; possibly TRBD1 for D (5 bases). Germline V gives CDR1 MNHNS, CDR2 SASEGT. Trimming removed 8 bases from V and 1 base from J, with 11 bases in between. This CDR3 is built from 13 residues. This CDR3 reads CASFDRENTEAFF. The CDR3 nucleotides are TGTGCCAGCTTTGACAGAGAGAACACTGAAGCTTTCTTT.

The rearrangement joins TRBV15 to TRBJ2-7; tentatively, D is TRBD1 (6 bases). Germline assignment: CDR1 LNHNV and CDR2 YYDKDF (reference sequence). The CDR3 is 15 amino acids. V was pared by 0 bases and J by 7 bases, with 16 bases between. The DNA of the CDR3 is TGTGCCACCAGCAGAGATAGAGGGGGTTCTGAGGAGCAGTACTTC. Its translation: CATSRDRGGSEEQYF.

The J gene is TRBJ1-3, the V gene TRBV20-1, with D perhaps matching TRBD1 (5 bases). Trimming pared 1 base from V and 0 bases from J, leaving 19 bases between. This CDR3 comprises 18 residues. Germline V CDR1 and CDR2: DFQATT, SNEGSKA (reference sequence). CDR3 in amino acids: CSARVRGTPQLSGNTIYF. The CDR3 DNA reads as TGCAGTGCTAGAGTAAGGGGCACACCTCAACTCTCTGGAAACACCATATATTTT.

The V gene is TRBV5-1, the J gene TRBJ2-1; TRBD1 agrees at 10 bases. J was trimmed by 7 bases and V by 4 bases; bases with no gene match: 5. This CDR3 has 14 residues. CDR1 and CDR2 from the germline V gene are SGHRS and YFSETQ. This chain's CDR3 is CASSAGTGANEQFF. The CDR3 region has the DNA TGCGCCAGCAGCGCTGGGACAGGGGCTAATGAGCAGTTCTTC.

The chain uses TRBV12-3 or TRBV12-4 and TRBJ1-1, with D uncertain. The length of the CDR3 is 12 residues. Trimming stripped 3 bases from V and 5 bases from J, with 7 bases between. The CDR3 loop is CASSFVGTEAFF. The CDR3, as DNA: TGTGCCAGCAGTTTCGTGGGAACTGAAGCTTTCTTT.

This clonotype was picked up a small number of times. The gene calls are TRBV12-3 or TRBV12-4 and TRBJ2-3, with D perhaps TRBD1 (5 bases). V was clipped by 2 bases and J by 10 bases, with 7 bases between them. There are 11 residues in the CDR3. CDR3 sequence reads: CASSLQGPQYF. The DNA for the CDR3 is TGTGCCAGCAGTTTACAGGGTCCGCAGTATTTT.

The J gene is TRBJ2-4, the V gene TRBV20-1; 10 bases align to TRBD2. Germline V lookup: CDR1 DFQATT, CDR2 SNEGSKA (reference sequence). V lost 7 bases to trimming and J lost 7 bases; unmatched junction nucleotides: 7. The CDR3 covers 13 residues. As DNA, the CDR3 is TGCAGTGTTAGTTCTAGCGGGAGTAACATTCAGTACTTC. This translates into CSVSSSGSNIQYF.

This clonotype was seen a few times. V gene TRBV4-3 combines with J gene TRBJ1-2; D is unresolved. The germline CDR1 and CDR2 sequences are LGHNA and YSLEER. Deletions cut 4 bases from V and 9 bases from J, with 15 bases between. The CDR3 is 13 amino acids. The DNA for the CDR3 is TGCGCCAGCAGCCCGAGGCTAGGGAACAGCTACACCTTC. Translation gives CASSPRLGNSYTF.

This clonotype was seen only a few times. V is TRBV10-3 and J is TRBJ2-7; the match to TRBD1 covers 9 bases. Germline assignment: CDR1 ENHRY and CDR2 SYGVKD. With 7 bases clipped from V and 3 bases from J, the junction kept 4 bases outside the gene matches. The CDR3 has 13 residues. The CDR3 loop is CAINPGQGYEQYF. CDR3 nucleotide sequence: TGTGCCATCAACCCGGGACAGGGCTACGAGCAGTACTTC.

The chain joins TRBV12-3 or TRBV12-4 to TRBJ1-5, with TRBD1 as a possible D gene (6 bases). This CDR3 comprises 14 residues. Trimming stripped 2 bases from V and 5 bases from J, with 10 bases between. The CDR3 loop reads CASSLSAGDQPQHF. CDR3 DNA sequence: TGTGCCAGCAGTTTATCGGCAGGGGATCAGCCCCAGCATTTT.

The genes are TRBV20-1 and TRBJ2-5, with D possibly TRBD1 on 6 matching bases. Deletions cut 3 bases from V and 1 base from J, with 12 bases between. The CDR3 is made up of 14 amino acids. Germline assignment: CDR1 DFQATT and CDR2 SNEGSKA (reference sequence). The CDR3 DNA reads TGCAGTGCTAGTCCCAGGGGATTCCAAGAGACCCAGTACTTC. Its protein is CSASPRGFQETQYF.

The V and J genes are TRBV28 and TRBJ1-1; D is unclear. Trimming took 6 bases from V and 0 from J, leaving 8 bases between them. CDR3 size: 13 residues. Germline V gene lookup returns CDR1 MDHEN and CDR2 SYDVKM. For the CDR3, the DNA is TGTGCCAGCAGCCCACCCATGAACACTGAAGCTTTCTTT. The encoded protein is CASSPPMNTEAFF.

The sample holds many counts of this clonotype. The J gene is TRBJ1-1, the V gene TRBV6-1, with 9 bases that match TRBD1. CDR1 is MNHNS and CDR2 is SASEGT in the germline V gene. The trim removed 5 bases at V and 4 bases at J, leaving 8 bases unmatched. CDR3 length: 15 residues. CDR3 sequence reads: CASSLSTGGSTEAFF. The CDR3 region has the DNA TGTGCCAGCAGTTTATCGACAGGGGGTAGCACTGAAGCTTTCTTT.

The V gene is TRBV5-5, the J gene TRBJ2-1; D is perhaps TRBD2 (5 bases). Germline lookup yields CDR1 SGHKS and CDR2 YYEKEE (reference sequence). V dropped 3 bases and J dropped 2 bases, with 12 bases sitting between them. The CDR3 sequence is 15 residues long. The chain's CDR3 is CASSSGLGTYNEQFF. In nucleotides, the CDR3 is TGTGCCAGCAGCTCTGGACTTGGCACCTACAATGAGCAGTTCTTC.

The chain joins TRBV20-1 to TRBJ2-7, with TRBD2 matching 10 bases. V was pared by 5 bases and J by 5 bases, with 12 bases of the junction left unmatched. CDR3 length equals 15 residues. Looked up from germline, CDR1 is DFQATT and CDR2 is SNEGSKA (reference sequence). The CDR3 coding sequence is TGCAGTGCTGCCGCGGGACTAGCGTCATCCCACGAGCAGTACTTC. Translating gives CSAAAGLASSHEQYF.

This clonotype was seen only a few times. V usage is TRBV7-2 and J usage is TRBJ1-1; 7 bases are shared with TRBD1. The CDR3 length is 14 residues. Germline V gene data show CDR1 as SGHTA and CDR2 as FQGNSA. V lost 5 bases, J lost 1 base, and 4 bases stayed unmatched. The CDR3 DNA is TGTGCCAGCAGCCCCCGACAGGGGAACACTGAAGCTTTCTTT. It codes for CASSPRQGNTEAFF.

The chain joins TRBV3-1 to TRBJ1-5; D gene uncertain. CDR3 length equals 12 residues. CDR1 is LGHDT, CDR2 YNNKEL, per germline (reference sequence). The ends were cut back, 1 base at V and 7 bases at J, with 5 bases in the middle. The CDR3 region is CASSQGGQPQHF. The CDR3 nucleotides are TGTGCCAGCAGCCAAGGAGGACAGCCCCAGCATTTT.

V gene TRBV6-1 combines with J gene TRBJ2-5; D is uncertain. Between the trimmed V and J ends, which lost 2 bases and 5 bases, there was a span of 9 bases. Looked up from germline, CDR1 is MNHNS and CDR2 is SASEGT. CDR3 size: 13 residues. In nucleotides, the CDR3 is TGTGCCAGCAGTGAACCTCATGAGGAGACCCAGTACTTC. It encodes CASSEPHEETQYF.

At least ten counts were recorded for this clonotype. The V call is TRBV7-2, the J call TRBJ2-3; D is undetermined. Germline CDR1 and CDR2: SGHTA and FQGNSA. The CDR3 totals 15 residues. V was trimmed by 5 bases and J by 2 bases, leaving 14 bases between them. CDR3 sequence: CASSQSIPLTDTQYF. The CDR3 DNA is TGTGCCAGCAGCCAATCAATCCCACTCACAGATACGCAGTATTTT.

This clonotype came up a few times. This chain connects TRBV19 to TRBJ2-1; TRBD1 matches at 8 bases. Germline V CDR1 and CDR2: LNHDA, SQIVND (reference sequence). This CDR3 region has 14 residues. After removal of 8 bases from V and 4 bases from J, the junction contained 7 bases not matched to a gene. CDR3: CASCLGQAYNEQFF. CDR3 in DNA: TGTGCCAGTTGCCTGGGACAGGCTTACAATGAGCAGTTCTTC.

To note about this clonotype: This CDR3 is missing its conserved last phenylalanine or tryptophan, likely due to a read error. The chain employs TRBV20-1 and TRBJ2-5, with TRBD2 as a possible D gene (5 bases). CDR3 size: 12 residues. CDR1 is DFQATT, CDR2 SNEGSKA, per germline (reference sequence). The ends were cut back, 3 bases at V and 1 base at J, with 6 bases in the middle. The CDR3 DNA reads as TGCAGTGCTAGCGGACTCCAAGAGACCCAGTACCTC. Translation: CSASGLQETQYL.

This sequence joins TRBV7-9 and TRBJ2-1; no definite D call. This CDR3 has 10 amino acids. V lost 7 bases, J lost 6 bases, and 4 bases lay in between. Per germline, CDR1 SEHNR and CDR2 FQNEAQ (reference sequence). The CDR3 nucleotides read TGTGCCAGCAACCCCAATGAGCAGTTCTTC. Translated, it gives CASNPNEQFF.

This clonotype was observed a few times. The chain links TRBV20-1 to TRBJ2-3; D is uncertain. The V end lost 3 bases, the J end lost 9 bases, and 7 bases lay between the germline ends. The CDR3 consists of 10 residues. CDR1 and CDR2 from the germline V gene are DFQATT and SNEGSKA (reference sequence). The CDR3 sequence is CSARAETQYF. Written as DNA, the CDR3 is TGCAGTGCTAGGGCTGAGACGCAGTATTTT.

This clonotype was found a few times. V and J are TRBV18 and TRBJ2-3, with 7 bases matching TRBD1. The CDR3 is 11 amino acids. V shed 8 bases and J 8 bases; nucleotides not matched to a gene: 4. Looked up from germline, CDR1 is KGHSH and CDR2 is LQKENI. The CDR3 DNA follows: TGTGCCAGCCAAAGACAGGGTACGCAGTATTTT. It is translated as CASQRQGTQYF.

A few counts support this clonotype. The rearrangement joins TRBV25-1 to TRBJ2-5, with 14 bases identical to TRBD2. V was pared by 6 bases and J by 5 bases, with 5 bases of the junction left unmatched. The CDR3 consists of 15 residues. Looked up from germline, CDR1 is MGHDK and CDR2 is SYGVNS. The CDR3 DNA follows: TGTGCCAGCAGCGCCGGGACTAGCGGGGGTGAGACCCAGTACTTC. Translating gives CASSAGTSGGETQYF.

The chain carries TRBV6-1 and TRBJ2-1; D is perhaps TRBD1 (5 bases). V lost 9 bases, J lost 3 bases, and 15 bases lay in between. This CDR3 contains 14 residues. Germline V gives CDR1 MNHNS, CDR2 SASEGT. As DNA, the CDR3 is TGTGCCAGTACCGTGGGGCCATACTACAATGAGCAGTTCTTC. Translated, it gives CASTVGPYYNEQFF.

J is TRBJ1-6 and V is TRBV19; TRBD1 matches 7 bases. With V trimmed by 4 bases and J by 9 bases, 6 bases remained unmatched. Germline CDR1 and CDR2: LNHDA and SQIVND (reference sequence). The CDR3 has 14 amino acids. CDR3 region: CASSTTGTSSPLHF. CDR3 nucleotide sequence: TGTGCCAGTAGTACGACAGGGACATCTTCACCCCTCCACTTT.

This sequence joins TRBV6-5 and TRBJ2-2; 10 nucleotides agree with TRBD1. Germline assignment: CDR1 MNHEY and CDR2 SVGAGI. This CDR3 has 17 amino acids. Trimming took 6 bases from V and 4 from J; bases not matched to a gene: 11. The CDR3 region has the DNA TGTGCCAGCAGCCCCGGGACAGGGGTCGTGGTCACCGGGGAGCTGTTTTTT. Protein product: CASSPGTGVVVTGELFF.

As regards this clonotype: Since a much larger clone is just one base distant, this may be a read error. CDR3 bases: TGTGCCAGCAGTCCGGACGGGGATGAGCAGTTCTTC. It translates to CASSPDGDEQFF. The gene calls are TRBV6-5 and TRBJ2-1, with D tentatively TRBD2 (5 bases). This CDR3 contains 12 residues. Trimming removed 5 bases from V and 8 bases from J, with 10 bases in between. From germline, CDR1 is MNHEY and CDR2 SVGAGI.